What follows describes a single T cell receptor beta chain. Its antigen is undetermined. Sequencing targeted expressed TCRB transcripts, as all isolated RNA had been reverse transcribed. Deep immunoSEQ sequencing covered naive, central memory and regulatory T cell samples. Data came from immunoSEQ multiplex PCR; TCRdb stores just in-frame clones and leaves some out. The data contain roughly 41,000 clones, 49% of them seen just once; the ten biggest clones take up roughly 0.7%. This specimen belongs to a study of beta chain features in type 1 diabetes. On the study more broadly: Patients and healthy donors were similar in age, gender and cell yields. Study observations and caveats: Short templates might get an advantage during PCR, and this would be equal in patients and controls.

Germline V gene sequence: CDR1 SQVTM, CDR2 ANQGSEA. The CDR3 runs to 11 residues. V usage is TRBV29-1 and J usage is TRBJ2-3, with 7 nucleotides matching TRBD2. The clonotype comes from a woman aged 18-29 years in good health. The sequencing sample was made of central memory CD4+ T cells from blood. In DNA form, the CDR3 reads TGCATAGCGGGCCGCACAGATACGCAGTATTTT. It translates to CIAGRTDTQYF.